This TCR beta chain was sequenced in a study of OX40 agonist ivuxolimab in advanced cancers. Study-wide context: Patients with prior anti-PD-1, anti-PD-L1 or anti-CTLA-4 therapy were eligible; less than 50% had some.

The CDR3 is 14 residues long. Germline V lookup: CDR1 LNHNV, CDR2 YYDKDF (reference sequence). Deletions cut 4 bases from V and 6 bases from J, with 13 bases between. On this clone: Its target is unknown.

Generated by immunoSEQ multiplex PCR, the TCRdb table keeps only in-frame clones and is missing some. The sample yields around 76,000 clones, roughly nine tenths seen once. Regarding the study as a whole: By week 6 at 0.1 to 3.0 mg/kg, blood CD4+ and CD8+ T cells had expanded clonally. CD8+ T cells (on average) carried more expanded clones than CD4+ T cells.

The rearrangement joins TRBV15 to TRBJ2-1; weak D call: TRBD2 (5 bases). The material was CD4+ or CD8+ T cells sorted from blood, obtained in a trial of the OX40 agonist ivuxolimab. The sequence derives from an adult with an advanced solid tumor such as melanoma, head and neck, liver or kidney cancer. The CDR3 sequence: CATSMLLVTNEQFF. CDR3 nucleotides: TGTGCCACCAGCATGCTACTAGTTACCAATGAGCAGTTCTTC. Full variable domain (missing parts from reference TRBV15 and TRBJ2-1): DAMVIQNPRYQVTQFGKPVTLSCSQTLNHNVMYWYQQKSSQAPKLLFHYYDKDFNNEADTPDNFQSRRPNTSFCFLDIRSPGLGDTAMYLCATSMLLVTNEQFFGPGTRLTVL.